This T cell receptor beta chain derives from a study of blood T cell repertoires in COVID-19. Patients of the Seattle cohort, enrolled during active infection, were followed longitudinally. In the original workflow: Reference gene primer amplification yielded estimated nucleated cell counts. The data were produced by immunoSEQ multiplex PCR, yet TCRdb's version contains in-frame clones alone and is incomplete. The DNA was the basis for D and trimming; V, J and clone size are from that table. The table lists about 170,000 clones, around four fifths of them singletons. The sequenced sample was peripheral blood. The source of this sequence is a woman older than 75 with COVID-19, enrolled during active disease.

The chain's CDR3 is CASMRMGSQYNEQFF. CDR3 nucleotides: TGCGCCAGCATGAGGATGGGGAGCCAGTACAATGAGCAGTTCTTC. J is TRBJ2-1 and V is TRBV5-1, with D possibly TRBD2 on 5 matching bases. The V and J ends lost 6 bases and 4 bases respectively, with 17 bases between them. The CDR3 contains 15 residues. Germline CDR1 is SGHRS and CDR2 is YFSETQ.